These T cell receptor beta chains were read from a single sample in a study of blood T cells in healthy people across ages. TCRdb re-derived calls from the 5' RACE reads in MiXCR, one entry per CDR3 protein. The table includes approximately 1,000,000 distinct CDR3 sequences, more than 30% detected once. The sequencing sample was made of blood. These TCRs come from a man younger than 30 in good health. Both conserved end residues are part of each CDR3. The D gene is left open where the match is weak. Not all rows give a size; the values are once, few, many and, for expanded clones, a class.

D,V,size,J,CDR3,DNA
-,TRBV6-1,-,TRBJ1-1,CASSEGAATEAFF,TGTGCCAGCAGTGAAGGGGCAGCCACTGAAGCTTTCTTT
TRBD1,TRBV19,-,TRBJ1-4,CASRPTKQGRVEKLFF,TGTGCCAGTAGACCAACGAAACAGGGGAGAGTTGAAAAACTGTTTTTT
TRBD1,TRBV5-1,-,TRBJ1-1,CASSLGHDTGGTEAFF,TGCGCCAGCAGCTTGGGCCATGATACAGGGGGCACTGAAGCTTTCTTT
-,TRBV20-1,-,TRBJ2-3,CSARDSLAVVSTDTQYF,TGCAGTGCTAGAGATAGTTTGGCAGTGGTTAGCACAGATACGCAGTATTTT
-,TRBV5-1,few,TRBJ1-4,CASSLGSAGGEKLFF,TGCGCCAGCAGCTTGGGTTCGGCAGGAGGTGAAAAACTGTTTTTT
-,TRBV14,-,TRBJ1-1,CASSQGMWTEAFF,TGTGCCAGCAGCCAAGGGATGTGGACTGAAGCTTTCTTT
-,TRBV20-1,-,TRBJ2-5,CSARADEQYF,TGCAGTGCTAGAGCGGATGAGCAGTACTTC
-,TRBV7-2,few,TRBJ2-1,CASSGRSYYNEQFF,TGTGCCAGCAGCGGAAGATCCTACTACAATGAGCAGTTCTTC
-,TRBV4-2,many,TRBJ1-2,CASSLKNREGGYTF,TGTGCCAGCAGCCTCAAGAACCGCGAGGGTGGCTACACCTTC
-,TRBV29-1,-,TRBJ1-2,CSVGAGVPHGYTF,TGCAGCGTTGGGGCGGGTGTCCCCCATGGCTACACCTTC
TRBD1,TRBV4-1,many,TRBJ2-3,CASKPIRQGAGTDTQYF,TGCGCCAGTAAACCAATTAGACAGGGGGCTGGTACAGATACGCAGTATTTT
-,TRBV12-3/TRBV12-4,many,TRBJ1-2,CASSKGQEYYGYTF,TGTGCCAGCAGCAAGGGGCAGGAGTATTATGGCTACACCTTC
TRBD2,TRBV5-1,few,TRBJ2-5,CASSFLAGARETQYF,TGCGCCAGCAGCTTTTTAGCGGGGGCGAGGGAGACCCAGTACTTC
-,TRBV20-1,-,TRBJ2-1,CSARDQGFSYNEQFF,TGCAGTGCTAGAGATCAAGGGTTTAGCTACAATGAGCAGTTCTTC
-,TRBV4-2,many,TRBJ2-1,CASSQGSGDEQFF,TGTGCCAGCAGCCAAGGGTCTGGGGATGAGCAGTTCTTC
-,TRBV21-1,-,TRBJ2-5,CASSSEGDHNEQYF,TGTGCCAGCAGCAGTGAAGGGGACCACAATGAGCAGTACTTC
TRBD1,TRBV7-2,-,TRBJ2-7,CASTIAPARGTYEQYF,TGTGCCAGCACCATAGCCCCGGCCAGGGGGACCTACGAGCAGTACTTC
-,TRBV30,-,TRBJ2-4,CAWSYGVAKNIQYF,TGTGCCTGGAGTTACGGAGTAGCCAAAAACATTCAGTACTTC
TRBD2,TRBV20-1,few,TRBJ2-3,CSAARLAGDTDTQYF,TGCAGTGCTGCCCGACTAGCGGGGGACACAGATACGCAGTATTTT
-,TRBV18,-,TRBJ2-1,CASSPLAGQHEQFF,TGTGCCAGCTCACCCCTTGCCGGGCAGCATGAGCAGTTCTTC
TRBD2,TRBV5-1,few,TRBJ2-1,CASRAPFSGGPGEQFF,TGCGCCAGCAGGGCCCCTTTTAGCGGGGGTCCCGGTGAGCAGTTCTTC
-,TRBV5-1,-,TRBJ2-3,CASSLVGSGGSTDTQYF,TGCGCCAGCAGCTTGGTAGGGAGCGGCGGAAGCACAGATACGCAGTATTTT
-,TRBV29-1,-,TRBJ1-1,CSVQGGRSTEAFF,TGCAGCGTCCAAGGGGGGCGAAGCACTGAAGCTTTCTTT
-,TRBV6-6,-,TRBJ2-5,CNSITSQYF,TGTAACTCGATCACGTCGCAGTACTTC
-,TRBV27,few,TRBJ1-5,CASSLFAGIQPQHF,TGTGCCAGCAGTTTATTTGCAGGGATTCAGCCCCAGCATTTT
TRBD1,TRBV7-8,once,TRBJ2-7,CASSASGQGNEQYF,TGTGCCAGCAGCGCATCGGGACAGGGGAACGAGCAGTACTTC
-,TRBV24-1,few,TRBJ2-1,CATSTGLVNEQFF,TGTGCCACCAGTACAGGGCTGGTCAATGAGCAGTTCTTC
TRBD1,TRBV3-1,-,TRBJ1-1,CASSQDKSDRRAFF,TGTGCCAGCAGCCAAGATAAATCGGACAGGAGAGCTTTCTTT
TRBD1,TRBV20-1,-,TRBJ2-3,CSAREDRGYTDTQYF,TGCAGTGCTAGAGAGGACAGGGGGTACACAGATACGCAGTATTTT
-,TRBV4-3,few,TRBJ2-3,CASSQDPVTDTQYF,TGCGCCAGCAGCCAAGATCCAGTCACAGATACGCAGTATTTT
TRBD1,TRBV5-1,many,TRBJ2-2,CASSLQGANTGELFF,TGTGCCAGCAGCTTACAGGGGGCGAACACCGGGGAGCTGTTTTTT
-,TRBV2,-,TRBJ2-5,CASSEVVKETQYF,TGTGCCAGCAGTGAAGTTGTAAAGGAGACCCAGTACTTC
-,TRBV2,-,TRBJ1-4,CASSPKSMGEKLFF,TGTGCCAGCAGTCCAAAGTCGATGGGTGAAAAACTGTTTTTT